This T cell receptor beta chain was recovered during a study of blood T cell repertoires in COVID-19. Study-wide context: Material from acute and convalescent COVID-19 was sourced from the United States, Italy and Spain. PBMCs, B-cell-depleted T cells, or T cells provided the cDNA or gDNA that made up the material.

This CDR3 comprises 15 residues. Trimming at V came to 5 bases and at J to 7 bases, leaving 8 bases not matched to a gene. Germline CDR1 reads SEHNR; CDR2 reads FQNEAQ (reference sequence). Generated by immunoSEQ multiplex PCR, the TCRdb table keeps only in-frame clones and is missing some. Among about 150,000 clones listed, approximately 90% were seen once. This clone was seen only once. This receptor was identified in a man in his forties or fifties with acute or convalescent COVID-19. This chain joins TRBV7-9 and TRBJ1-2; 12 bases fit TRBD1. Material: peripheral blood. CDR3 in amino acids: CASSPGQGAQTGYTF. Here the CDR3 DNA reads TGTGCCAGCAGCCCGGGACAGGGGGCGCAAACTGGCTACACCTTC. Filled out from reference TRBV7-9 and TRBJ1-2, the complete variable domain reads DTGVSQNPRHKITKRGQNVTFRCDPISEHNRLYWYRQTLGQGPEFLTYFQNEAQLEKSRLLSDRFSAERPKGSFSTLEIQRTEQGDSAMYLCASSPGQGAQTGYTFGSGTRLTVV.